This TCR beta chain originates from a study of T-cell reconstitution after alpha-beta-depleted transplantation in children. Unique molecular identifiers were incorporated when the TCRbeta library was constructed. One entry per CDR3 protein, called by TCRdb with MiXCR from the PCR reads. The sample holds around 250,000 distinct CDR3 sequences, 6.5% to 10% seen once. In regard to this clonotype: Its antigen is undetermined. A read error may explain this, as a much larger clone is one base away.

The CDR3 contains 13 residues. Per the germline V gene, CDR1 is MNHNS and CDR2 is SASEGT. V lost 4 bases and J 7 bases, leaving 11 bases between the germline ends. Broader study findings: At one year after transplant, newly produced T cells mostly accounted for T-cell counts and diversity. It was reported that alpha-beta T cells came from several hundred expanded graft clones (about two months after transplant).

The chain employs TRBV6-1 and TRBJ2-1, with a tentative D call TRBD2 (6 bases). The receptor was derived from a male patient under 18 who had a stem cell transplant for acute lymphoblastic leukemia, so the T cells may come from the graft donor. The source material was PBMCs, mostly from graft donor cells, sampled 180 days after TCRalphabeta/CD19-depleted stem cell transplant. CDR3 nucleotide sequence: TGTGCCAGCAGTGTCCAACTAGCAAATGAGCAGTTCTTC. It is translated as CASSVQLANEQFF.